Sequencing of this T cell receptor (beta chain) was carried out in a study of blood T cell repertoires in COVID-19. The CDR3 loop spans 16 amino acids. Germline lookup yields CDR1 SEHNR and CDR2 FQNEAQ (reference sequence). Trimming left V 2 bases short and J 2 bases short, with 14 bases between. As processed by the authors: Amplifying reference gene primers gave estimates of nucleated cell counts. Here immunoSEQ multiplex PCR was the method, and the copy in TCRdb shows in-frame clones only, minus some. The DNA gave D and trimming, while V, J and clone size come from that table. The sample records around 290,000 clones, 90% being singletons.

The chain is built from TRBV7-9 and TRBJ2-3; D unclear. The TCR was taken from a woman aged 25 to 45 who had recovered from COVID-19. The source material was PBMCs or T cells enriched from blood (not recorded which). CDR3 in amino acids: CASSLPARLATDTQYF. Written as DNA, the CDR3 is TGTGCCAGCAGCTTACCAGCTAGGCTGGCCACAGATACGCAGTATTTT.